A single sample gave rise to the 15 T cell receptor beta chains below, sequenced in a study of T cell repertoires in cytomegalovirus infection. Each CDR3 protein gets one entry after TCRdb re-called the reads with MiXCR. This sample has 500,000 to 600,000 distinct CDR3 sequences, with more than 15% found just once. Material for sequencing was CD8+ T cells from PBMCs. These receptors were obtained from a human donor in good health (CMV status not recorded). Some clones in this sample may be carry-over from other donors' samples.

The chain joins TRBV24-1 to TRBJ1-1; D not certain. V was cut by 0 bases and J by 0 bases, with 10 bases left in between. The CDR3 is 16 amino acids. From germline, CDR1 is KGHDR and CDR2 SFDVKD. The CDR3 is CATSDLYHQMNTEAFF. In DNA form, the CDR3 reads TGTGCCACCAGTGATTTGTACCACCAAATGAACACTGAAGCTTTCTTT.

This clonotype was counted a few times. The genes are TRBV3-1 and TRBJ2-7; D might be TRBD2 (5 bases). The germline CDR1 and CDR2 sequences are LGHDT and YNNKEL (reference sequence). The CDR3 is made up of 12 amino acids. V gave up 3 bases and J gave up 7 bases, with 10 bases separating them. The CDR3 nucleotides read TGTGCCAGCAGCCACATCGGAGGAGAGCAGTACTTC. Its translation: CASSHIGGEQYF.

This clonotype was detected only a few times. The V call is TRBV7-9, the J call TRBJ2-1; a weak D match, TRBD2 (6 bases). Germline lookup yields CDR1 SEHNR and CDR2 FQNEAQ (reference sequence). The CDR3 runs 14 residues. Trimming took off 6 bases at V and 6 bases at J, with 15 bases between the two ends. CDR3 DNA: TGTGCCAGCAGTTTTGGGGCCGGGGGCAATGAGCAGTTCTTC. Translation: CASSFGAGGNEQFF.

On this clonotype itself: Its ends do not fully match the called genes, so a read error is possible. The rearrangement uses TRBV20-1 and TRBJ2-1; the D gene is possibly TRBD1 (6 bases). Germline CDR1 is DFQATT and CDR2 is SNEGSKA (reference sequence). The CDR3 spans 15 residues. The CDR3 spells CSSSPGDLSYNEQFF. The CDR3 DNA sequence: TGCAGTTCTAGTCCAGGGGACCTCTCCTACAATGAGCAGTTCTTC.

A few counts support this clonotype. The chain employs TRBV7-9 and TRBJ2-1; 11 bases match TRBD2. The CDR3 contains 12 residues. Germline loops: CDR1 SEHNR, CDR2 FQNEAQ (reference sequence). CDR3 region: CGVRGTSGEQFF. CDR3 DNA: TGTGGAGTGAGGGGGACTAGCGGTGAGCAGTTCTTC. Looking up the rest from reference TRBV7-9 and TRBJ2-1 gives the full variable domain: DTGVSQNPRHKITKRGQNVTFRCDPISEHNRLYWYRQTLGQGPEFLTYFQNEAQLEKSRLLSDRFSAERPKGSFSTLEIQRTEQGDSAMYLCGVRGTSGEQFFGPGTRLTVL.

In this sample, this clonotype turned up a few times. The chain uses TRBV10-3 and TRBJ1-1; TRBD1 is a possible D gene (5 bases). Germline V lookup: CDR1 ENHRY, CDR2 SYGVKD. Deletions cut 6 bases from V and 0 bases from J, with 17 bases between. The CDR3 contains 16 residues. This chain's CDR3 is CAISLNPGRMNTEAFF. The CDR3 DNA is TGTGCCATCAGCCTTAATCCGGGACGGATGAACACTGAAGCTTTCTTT.

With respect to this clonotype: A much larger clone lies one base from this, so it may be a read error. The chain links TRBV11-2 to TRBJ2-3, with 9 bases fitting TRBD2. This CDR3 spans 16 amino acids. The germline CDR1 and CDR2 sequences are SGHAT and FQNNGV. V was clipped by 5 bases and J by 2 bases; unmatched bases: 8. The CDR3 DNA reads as TGTGCCAGCAGCCCGACTAGCGGAGATGCCACAGATACGCAGTATTTT. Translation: CASSPTSGDATDTQYF.

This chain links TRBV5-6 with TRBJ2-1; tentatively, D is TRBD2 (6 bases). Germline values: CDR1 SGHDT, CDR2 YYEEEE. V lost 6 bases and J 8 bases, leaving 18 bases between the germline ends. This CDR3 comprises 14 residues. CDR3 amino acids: CASTPEAGYYEQFF. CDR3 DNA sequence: TGTGCCAGCACCCCTGAGGCGGGGTACTATGAGCAGTTCTTC.

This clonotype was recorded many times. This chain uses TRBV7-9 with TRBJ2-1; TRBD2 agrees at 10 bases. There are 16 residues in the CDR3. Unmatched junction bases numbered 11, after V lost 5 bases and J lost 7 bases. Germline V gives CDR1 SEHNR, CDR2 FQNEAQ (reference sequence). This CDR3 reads CASSVPRSGGGNEQFF. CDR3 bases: TGTGCCAGCAGCGTCCCGAGAAGCGGGGGGGGAAATGAGCAGTTCTTC.

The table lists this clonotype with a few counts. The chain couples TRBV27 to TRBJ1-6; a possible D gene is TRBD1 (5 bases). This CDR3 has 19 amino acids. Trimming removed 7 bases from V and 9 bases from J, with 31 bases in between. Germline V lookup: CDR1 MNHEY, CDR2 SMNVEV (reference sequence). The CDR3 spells CASTPTHGMTGRRGSPLHF. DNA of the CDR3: TGTGCCAGCACCCCCACGCACGGTATGACGGGACGAAGGGGTTCACCCCTCCACTTT.

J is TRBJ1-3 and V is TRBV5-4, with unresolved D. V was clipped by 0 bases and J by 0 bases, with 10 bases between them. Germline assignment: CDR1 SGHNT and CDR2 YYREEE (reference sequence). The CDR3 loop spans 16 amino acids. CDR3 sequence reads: CASSLGAGVSGNTIYF. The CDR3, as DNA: TGTGCCAGCAGCTTGGGGGCCGGAGTCTCTGGAAACACCATATATTTT. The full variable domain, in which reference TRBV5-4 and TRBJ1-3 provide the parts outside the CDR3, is ETGVTQSPTHLIKTRGQQVTLRCSSQSGHNTVSWYQQALGQGPQFIFQYYREEENGRGNFPPRFSGLQFPNYSSELNVNALELDDSALYLCASSLGAGVSGNTIYFGEGSWLTVV.

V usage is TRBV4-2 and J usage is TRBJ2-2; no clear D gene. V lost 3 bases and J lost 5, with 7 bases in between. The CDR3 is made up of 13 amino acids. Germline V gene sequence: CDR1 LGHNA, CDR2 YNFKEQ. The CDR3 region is CASSHKRTGELFF. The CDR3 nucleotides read TGTGCCAGCAGCCATAAACGGACCGGGGAGCTGTTTTTT.

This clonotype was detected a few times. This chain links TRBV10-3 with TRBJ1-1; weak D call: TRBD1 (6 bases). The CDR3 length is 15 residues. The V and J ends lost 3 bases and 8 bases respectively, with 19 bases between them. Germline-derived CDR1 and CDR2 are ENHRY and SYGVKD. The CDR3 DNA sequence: TGTGCCATCAGTGAACCCGATAAAGGGGGGTCGGAAGCTTTCTTT. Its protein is CAISEPDKGGSEAFF.

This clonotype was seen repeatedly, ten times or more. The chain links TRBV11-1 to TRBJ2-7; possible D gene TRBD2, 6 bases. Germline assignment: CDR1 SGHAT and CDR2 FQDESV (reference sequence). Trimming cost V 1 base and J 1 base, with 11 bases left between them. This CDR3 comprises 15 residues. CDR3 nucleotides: TGTGCCAGCAGCTTAGGGGTCGGAGGGTCCTACGAGCAGTACTTC. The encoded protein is CASSLGVGGSYEQYF.

CDR3 bases: TGTGCCAGCAGCAATGGGGGGAACGCAGATACGCAGTATTTT. This gives the protein CASSNGGNADTQYF. This sequence joins TRBV7-6 and TRBJ2-3; tentative D call: TRBD2 (6 bases). Trimming pared 5 bases from V and 4 bases from J, leaving 13 bases between. The CDR3 runs to 14 residues. Germline-derived CDR1 and CDR2 are SGHVS and FNYEAQ.